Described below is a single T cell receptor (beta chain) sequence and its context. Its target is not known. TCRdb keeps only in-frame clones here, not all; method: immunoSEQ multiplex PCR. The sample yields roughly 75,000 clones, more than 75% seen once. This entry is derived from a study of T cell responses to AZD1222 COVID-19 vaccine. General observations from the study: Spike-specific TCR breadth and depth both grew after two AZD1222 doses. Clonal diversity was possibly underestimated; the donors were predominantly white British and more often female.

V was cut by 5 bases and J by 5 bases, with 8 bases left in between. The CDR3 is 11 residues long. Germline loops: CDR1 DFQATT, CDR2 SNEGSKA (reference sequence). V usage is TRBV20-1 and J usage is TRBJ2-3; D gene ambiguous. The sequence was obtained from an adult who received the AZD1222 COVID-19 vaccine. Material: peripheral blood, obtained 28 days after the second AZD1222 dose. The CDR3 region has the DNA TGCAGTGCTCCTCTCCAAGATACGCAGTATTTT. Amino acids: CSAPLQDTQYF.